What follows describes a single T cell receptor beta chain. What it binds is unknown. This specimen comes from a study of T-cell reconstitution after alpha-beta-depleted transplantation in children. Study-level results: Several hundred expanded graft clones reportedly supplied alpha-beta T cells about two months after transplant.

Trimming at V came to 0 bases and at J to 5 bases, leaving 5 bases not matched to a gene. The CDR3 sequence is 14 residues long. CDR1 is SGHDT, CDR2 YYEEEE, per germline. Unique molecular identifiers were incorporated into the prepared TCRbeta library. One entry per CDR3 protein results from TCRdb running MiXCR on the PCR reads. The sample includes about 140,000 distinct CDR3 sequences, about 8.8% of them seen just once. This sequence was found in a female patient between 2 and 15 years old who had a stem cell transplant for congenital amegakaryocytic thrombocytopenia, so the T cells may come from the graft donor. This chain connects TRBV5-6 to TRBJ2-7, with 7 bases aligning to TRBD1. Sequences were derived from PBMCs, mostly from graft donor cells, sampled 180 days after TCRalphabeta/CD19-depleted stem cell transplant. CDR3 region: CASSLVTGRNEQYF. The CDR3 coding sequence is TGTGCCAGCAGCTTGGTGACAGGGCGAAACGAGCAGTACTTC.